The T cell receptor beta chain under discussion was sequenced for a study of human T cells and chemical hapten exposure. Study background: Yields of TCR per sample differed, chiefly owing to small differences in pooled library volume. Overall study results and limits: Expanded TCRs showed more large CDR3 clusters than pre-sensitization or healthy control sets.

Time point given: pre-sensitization, week 0. Sample treatment: therapeutic diphenylcyclopropenone sensitization with weekly scalp DPC. Staff drew blood before applying each patch test. With regard to this clonotype: Its specificity is not known.

CDR1 is SGHRS and CDR2 is YFSETQ in the germline V gene. This CDR3 region has 15 residues. Trimming removed 2 bases from V and 6 bases from J; junction bases left unmatched: 3. The library labeled individual cDNA molecules by adding unique molecular identifiers to them. TCRdb re-called the RACE reads with MiXCR, one entry per CDR3 protein. The table includes 80,000 to 100,000 distinct CDR3 sequences, 10% to 11% detected once. The specimen was whole blood, collected in connection with sensitization to the hapten diphenylcyclopropenone (DPC). The clonotype was recovered from a woman aged 55-75 years with alopecia areata. Some clones in this sample may be carry-over from other donors' samples. The chain carries TRBV5-1 and TRBJ2-3; 13 bases agree with TRBD2. The CDR3 is CASSLLAGGPDTQYF. CDR3 sequence (DNA): TGCGCCAGCAGCTTACTAGCGGGGGGGCCGGATACGCAGTATTTT.